This T cell receptor beta chain was identified in a study of chemoradiotherapy in HPV16-positive cancers. Clones were sequenced by immunoSEQ multiplex PCR, and TCRdb holds only the in-frame ones, with some missing. The table records 10,000 to 15,000 clones, 85% to 90% of them present only once. The sequence came from a human donor with HPV-associated anogenital cancer. The sample was blood, taken from a patient who underwent chemoradiotherapy.

CDR3 nucleotides: TGTGCCACCAGCGCAAGCGGGAGCGCGTCAGATACGCAGTATTTT. Translation: CATSASGSASDTQYF. V usage is TRBV15 and J usage is TRBJ2-3; the match to TRBD2 covers 8 bases. CDR1 is LNHNV, CDR2 YYDKDF, per germline (reference sequence). V was clipped by 5 bases and J by 4 bases; unmatched bases: 8. CDR3 length: 15 residues.